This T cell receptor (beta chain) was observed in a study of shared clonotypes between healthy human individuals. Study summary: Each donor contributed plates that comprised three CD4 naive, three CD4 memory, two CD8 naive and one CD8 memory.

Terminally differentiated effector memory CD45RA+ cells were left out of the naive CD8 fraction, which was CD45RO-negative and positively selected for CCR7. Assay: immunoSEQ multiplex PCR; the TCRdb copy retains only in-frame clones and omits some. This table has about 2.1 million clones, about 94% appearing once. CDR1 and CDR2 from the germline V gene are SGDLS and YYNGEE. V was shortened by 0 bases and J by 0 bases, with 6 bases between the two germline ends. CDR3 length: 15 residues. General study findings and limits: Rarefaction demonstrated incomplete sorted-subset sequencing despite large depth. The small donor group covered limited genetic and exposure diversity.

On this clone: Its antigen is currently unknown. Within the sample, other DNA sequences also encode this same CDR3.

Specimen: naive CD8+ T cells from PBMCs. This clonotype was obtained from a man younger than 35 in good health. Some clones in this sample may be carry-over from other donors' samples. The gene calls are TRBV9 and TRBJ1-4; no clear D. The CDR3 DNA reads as TGTGCCAGCAGCGTAGAGGGTGCAACTAATGAAAAACTGTTTTTT. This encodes CASSVEGATNEKLFF.